This is a list of T cell receptor beta chains from one sample in a study of blood T cell repertoires in COVID-19. Method: immunoSEQ multiplex PCR; TCRdb's copy keeps in-frame clones and lacks some. The sample holds roughly 250,000 clones; roughly four fifths are singletons and the top ten take around 5%. Sequencing input: peripheral blood. The receptors come from a woman aged 70 to 79 with acute or convalescent COVID-19. CDR3s include the opening cysteine and the closing phenylalanine or tryptophan.

v_call	j_call	cdr3_aa
TRBV5-4	TRBJ1-6	CASSLGAGDSPLHF
TRBV2	TRBJ1-5	CASTEADQPQHF
TRBV28	TRBJ2-3	CASSTSQGGTADTQYF
TRBV11-3	TRBJ2-7	CASSFSSDAEQYF
TRBV12-3/TRBV12-4	TRBJ1-1	CASSGQGRAEAFF
TRBV15	TRBJ1-5	CATSRTGYSNQPQHF
TRBV19	TRBJ2-1	CASSILWQGDYNEQFF
TRBV2	TRBJ1-2	CASSGQGYGYTF
TRBV19	TRBJ1-5	CASEIRHYSNQPQHF
TRBV7-2	TRBJ1-6	CASSLDGVSPLHF
TRBV25-1	TRBJ1-4	CASSDPFGRDRGEKLFF
TRBV7-2	TRBJ2-7	CASSSSGGGAYEQYF
TRBV5-6	TRBJ1-2	CASRRAGSGYTF
TRBV5-1	TRBJ1-3	CASRSRGGTGNTIYF
TRBV5-5	TRBJ2-7	CASSKLGAYEQYF
TRBV7-9	TRBJ1-1	CASSRARGIAPAGEAFF
TRBV25-1	TRBJ1-1	CASSQLGVGTEAFF
TRBV10-1	TRBJ1-1	CASSEVGAAEAFF
TRBV5-5	TRBJ2-2	CASSLFGQGRAGELFF
TRBV27	TRBJ1-2	CASSLSGVGNYGYTF
TRBV9	TRBJ2-6	CASSVEGGPTTGANVLTF
TRBV24-1	TRBJ2-5	CATSAAGGLETQYF
TRBV6-1	TRBJ1-6	CASSDQAGWSPALHF
TRBV27	TRBJ2-5	CASSVERGAQHF